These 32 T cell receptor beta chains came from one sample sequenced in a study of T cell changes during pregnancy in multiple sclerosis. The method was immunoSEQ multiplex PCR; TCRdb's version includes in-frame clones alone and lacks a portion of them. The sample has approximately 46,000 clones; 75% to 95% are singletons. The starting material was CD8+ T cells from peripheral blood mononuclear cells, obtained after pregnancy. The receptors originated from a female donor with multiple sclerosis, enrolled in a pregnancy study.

The CDR3 reads CARGQGTDTQYF. CDR3 bases: TGTGCCAGAGGACAGGGAACAGATACGCAGTATTTT. This chain links TRBV2 with TRBJ2-3; 8 nucleotides align to TRBD1. V shed 9 bases and J 3 bases; nucleotides not matched to a gene: 2. The CDR3 contains 12 residues. Germline CDR1 reads SNHLY; CDR2 reads FYNNEI.

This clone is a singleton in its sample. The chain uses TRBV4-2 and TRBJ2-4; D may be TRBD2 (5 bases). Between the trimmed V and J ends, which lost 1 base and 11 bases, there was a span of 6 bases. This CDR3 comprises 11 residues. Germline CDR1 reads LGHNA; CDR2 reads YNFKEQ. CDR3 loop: CASSQGRVQYF. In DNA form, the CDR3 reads TGTGCCAGCAGCCAAGGGCGGGTTCAGTACTTC.

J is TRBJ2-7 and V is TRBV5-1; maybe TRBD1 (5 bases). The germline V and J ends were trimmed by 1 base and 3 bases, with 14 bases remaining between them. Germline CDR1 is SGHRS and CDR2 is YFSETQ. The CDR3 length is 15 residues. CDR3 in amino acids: CASSLQAGQIYEQYF. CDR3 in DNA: TGCGCCAGCAGCTTGCAAGCTGGACAAATCTACGAGCAGTACTTC.

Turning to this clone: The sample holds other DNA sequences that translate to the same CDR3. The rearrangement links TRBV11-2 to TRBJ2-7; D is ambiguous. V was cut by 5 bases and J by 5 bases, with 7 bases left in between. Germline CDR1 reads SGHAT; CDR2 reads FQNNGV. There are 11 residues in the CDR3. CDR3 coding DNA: TGTGCCAGCAGCCTATCTAACGAGCAGTACTTC. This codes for CASSLSNEQYF.

CDR3 nucleotides: TGTGCCTGGGATCCCGGGACAGGGTTCAACGAGCAGTACTTC. Protein: CAWDPGTGFNEQYF. The genes are TRBV30 and TRBJ2-7, with TRBD1 identical over 9 bases. Germline CDR1 reads GTSNPN; CDR2 reads SVGIG (reference sequence). The CDR3 is made up of 14 amino acids. V lost 5 bases and J lost 5; bases outside the gene matches: 10.

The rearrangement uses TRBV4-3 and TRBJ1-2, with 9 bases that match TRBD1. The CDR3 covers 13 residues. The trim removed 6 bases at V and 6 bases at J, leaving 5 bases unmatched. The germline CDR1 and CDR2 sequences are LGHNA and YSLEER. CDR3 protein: CASRGGTGNGYTF. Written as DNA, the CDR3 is TGCGCCAGCAGGGGAGGGACAGGGAATGGCTACACCTTC.

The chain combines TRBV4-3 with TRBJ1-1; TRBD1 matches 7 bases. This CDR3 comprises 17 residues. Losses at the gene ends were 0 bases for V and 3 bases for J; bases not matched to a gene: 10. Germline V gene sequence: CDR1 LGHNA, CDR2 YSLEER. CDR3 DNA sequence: TGCGCCAGCAGCCAAGATCTTAGGGGGCGCATGGACACTGAAGCTTTCTTT. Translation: CASSQDLRGRMDTEAFF.

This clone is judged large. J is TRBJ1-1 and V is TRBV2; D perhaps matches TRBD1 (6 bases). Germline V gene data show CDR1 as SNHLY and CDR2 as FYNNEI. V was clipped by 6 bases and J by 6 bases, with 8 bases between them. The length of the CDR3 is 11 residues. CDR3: CASSWGPEAFF. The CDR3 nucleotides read TGTGCCAGCAGCTGGGGGCCTGAAGCTTTCTTT.

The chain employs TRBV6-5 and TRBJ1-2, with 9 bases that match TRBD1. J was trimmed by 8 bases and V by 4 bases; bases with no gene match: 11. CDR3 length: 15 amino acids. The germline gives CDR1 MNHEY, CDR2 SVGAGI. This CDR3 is CASSWFGTGTRGYTF. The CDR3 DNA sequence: TGTGCCAGCAGTTGGTTTGGGACAGGGACTAGGGGCTACACCTTC.

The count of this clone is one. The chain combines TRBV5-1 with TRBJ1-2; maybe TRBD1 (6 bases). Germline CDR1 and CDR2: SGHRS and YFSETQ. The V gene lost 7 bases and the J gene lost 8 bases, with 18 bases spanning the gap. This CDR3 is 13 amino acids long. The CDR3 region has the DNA TGCGCCAGCGGGGAAACAGGGATGTACGGCTACACCTTC. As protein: CASGETGMYGYTF.

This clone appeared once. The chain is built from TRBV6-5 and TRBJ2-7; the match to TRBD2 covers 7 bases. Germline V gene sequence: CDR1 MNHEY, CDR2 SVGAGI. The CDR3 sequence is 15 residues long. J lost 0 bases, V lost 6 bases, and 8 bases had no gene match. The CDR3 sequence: CASSGQAGSSYEQYF. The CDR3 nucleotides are TGTGCCAGCAGCGGCCAAGCGGGGAGCTCCTACGAGCAGTACTTC.

The chain's CDR3 is CASGLVTGAEAFF. Here the CDR3 DNA reads TGTGCTAGTGGTTTGGTGACAGGGGCAGAGGCTTTCTTT. The chain uses TRBV12-5 and TRBJ1-1; 8 nucleotides match TRBD1. V lost 0 bases to trimming and J lost 11 bases; unmatched junction nucleotides: 5. Germline values: CDR1 LGHNT, CDR2 FRNRAP. The CDR3 runs to 13 residues.

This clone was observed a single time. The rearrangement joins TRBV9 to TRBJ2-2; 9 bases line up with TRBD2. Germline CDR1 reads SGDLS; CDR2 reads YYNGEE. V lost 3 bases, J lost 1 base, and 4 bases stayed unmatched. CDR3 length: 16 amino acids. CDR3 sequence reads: CASSDTSGWNTGELFF. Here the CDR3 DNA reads TGTGCCAGCAGCGACACTAGCGGGTGGAACACCGGGGAGCTGTTTTTT.

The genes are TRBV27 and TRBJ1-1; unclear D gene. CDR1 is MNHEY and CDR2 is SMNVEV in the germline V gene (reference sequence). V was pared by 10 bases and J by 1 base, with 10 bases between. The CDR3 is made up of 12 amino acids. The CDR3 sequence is CATSTGNTEAFF. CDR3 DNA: TGTGCCACCTCAACGGGGAACACTGAAGCTTTCTTT.

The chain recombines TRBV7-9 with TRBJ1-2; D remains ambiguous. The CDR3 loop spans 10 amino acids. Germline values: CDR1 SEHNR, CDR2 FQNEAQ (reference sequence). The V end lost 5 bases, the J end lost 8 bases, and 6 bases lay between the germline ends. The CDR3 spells CASSVIGYTF. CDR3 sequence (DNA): TGTGCCAGCAGCGTAATAGGCTACACCTTC.

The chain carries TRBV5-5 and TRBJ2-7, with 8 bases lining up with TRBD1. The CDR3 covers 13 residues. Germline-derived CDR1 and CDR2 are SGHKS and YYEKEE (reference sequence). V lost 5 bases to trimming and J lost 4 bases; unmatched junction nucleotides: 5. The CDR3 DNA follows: TGTGCCAGCAGGCCGACAGGGGAATACGAGCAGTACTTC. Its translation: CASRPTGEYEQYF.

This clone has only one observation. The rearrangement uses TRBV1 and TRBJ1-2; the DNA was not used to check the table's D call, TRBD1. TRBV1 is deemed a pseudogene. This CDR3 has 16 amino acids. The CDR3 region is CTSSQERVRGRYGYTF. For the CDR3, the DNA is TGCACCAGCAGCCAAGAGAGGGTCAGGGGACGTTATGGCTACACCTTC.

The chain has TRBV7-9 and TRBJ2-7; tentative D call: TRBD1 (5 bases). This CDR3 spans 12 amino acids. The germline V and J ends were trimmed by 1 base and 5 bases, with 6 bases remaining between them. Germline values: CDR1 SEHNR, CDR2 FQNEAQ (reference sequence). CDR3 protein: CASSLVRDEQYF. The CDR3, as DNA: TGTGCCAGCAGCTTAGTCAGGGACGAGCAGTACTTC.

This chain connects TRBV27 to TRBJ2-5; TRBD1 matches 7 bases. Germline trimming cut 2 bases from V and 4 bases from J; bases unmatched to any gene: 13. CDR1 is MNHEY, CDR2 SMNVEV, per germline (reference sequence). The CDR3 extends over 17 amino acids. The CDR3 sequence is CASSLLRPQGSIETQYF. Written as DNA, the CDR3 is TGTGCCAGCAGTTTACTGCGCCCACAGGGGTCGATAGAGACCCAGTACTTC.

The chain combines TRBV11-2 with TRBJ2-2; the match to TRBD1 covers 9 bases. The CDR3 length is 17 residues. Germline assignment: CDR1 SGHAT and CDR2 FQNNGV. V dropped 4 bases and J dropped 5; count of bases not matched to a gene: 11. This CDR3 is CASSSSGTGLRTGELFF. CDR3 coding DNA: TGTGCCAGCAGCTCCTCCGGGACAGGGTTGCGAACCGGGGAGCTGTTTTTT.

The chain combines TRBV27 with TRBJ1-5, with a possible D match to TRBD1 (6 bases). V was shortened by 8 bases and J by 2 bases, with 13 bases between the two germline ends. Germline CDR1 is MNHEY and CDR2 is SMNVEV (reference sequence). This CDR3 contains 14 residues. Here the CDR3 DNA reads TGTGCCAGCCAACCTTCAGGGGGCAATCAGCCCCAGCATTTT. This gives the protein CASQPSGGNQPQHF.

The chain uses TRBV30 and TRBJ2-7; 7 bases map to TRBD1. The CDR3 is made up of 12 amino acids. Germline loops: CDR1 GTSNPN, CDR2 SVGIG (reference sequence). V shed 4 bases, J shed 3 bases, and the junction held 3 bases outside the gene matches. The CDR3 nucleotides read TGTGCCTGGACGCAGGGGGTCTACGAGCAGTACTTC. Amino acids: CAWTQGVYEQYF.

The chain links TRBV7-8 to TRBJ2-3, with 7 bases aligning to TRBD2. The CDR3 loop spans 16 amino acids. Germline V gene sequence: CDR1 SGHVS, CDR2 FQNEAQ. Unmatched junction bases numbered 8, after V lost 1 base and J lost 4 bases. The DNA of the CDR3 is TGTGCCAGCAGCTTAGTTGGGGGGGGTAGATCAGATACGCAGTATTTT. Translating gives CASSLVGGGRSDTQYF. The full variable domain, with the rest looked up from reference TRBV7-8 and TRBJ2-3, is GAGVSQSPRYKVAKRGQDVALRCDPISGHVSLFWYQQALGQGPEFLTYFQNEAQLDKSGLPSDRFFAERPEGSVSTLKIQRTQQEDSAVYLCASSLVGGGRSDTQYFGPGTRLTVL.

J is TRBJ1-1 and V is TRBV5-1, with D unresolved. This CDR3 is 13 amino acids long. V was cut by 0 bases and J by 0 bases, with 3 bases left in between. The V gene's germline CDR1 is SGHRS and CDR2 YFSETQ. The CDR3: CASSLDMNTEAFF. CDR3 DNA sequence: TGCGCCAGCAGCTTGGACATGAACACTGAAGCTTTCTTT.

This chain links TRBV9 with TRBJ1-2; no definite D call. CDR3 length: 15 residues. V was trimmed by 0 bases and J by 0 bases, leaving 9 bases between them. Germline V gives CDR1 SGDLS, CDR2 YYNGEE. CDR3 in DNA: TGTGCCAGCAGCGTAGGAAGAGATACTAACTATGGCTACACCTTC. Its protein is CASSVGRDTNYGYTF.

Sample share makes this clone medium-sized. The CDR3 sequence is CASSISSSPNTEAFF. In DNA, the CDR3 is TGTGCCAGTAGTATTAGTAGCAGCCCGAACACTGAAGCTTTCTTT. The V and J genes are TRBV19 and TRBJ1-1, with D hard to call. There are 15 residues in the CDR3. Trimming pared 3 bases from V and 1 base from J, leaving 12 bases between. The germline CDR1 and CDR2 sequences are LNHDA and SQIVND (reference sequence).

Written as DNA, the CDR3 is TGCGCCAGCAGCCTTTGGACAGGGGGCAACACTGAAGCTTTCTTT. As protein: CASSLWTGGNTEAFF. V is TRBV5-1 and J is TRBJ1-1; 11 nucleotides align to TRBD1. From germline, CDR1 is SGHRS and CDR2 YFSETQ. CDR3 length equals 15 residues. V lost 4 bases, J lost 2 bases, and 4 bases stayed unmatched.

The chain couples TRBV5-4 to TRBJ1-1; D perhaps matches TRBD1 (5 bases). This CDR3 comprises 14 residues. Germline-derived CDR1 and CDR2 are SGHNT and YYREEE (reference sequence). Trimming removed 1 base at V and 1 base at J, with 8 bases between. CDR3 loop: CASSLWGENTEAFF. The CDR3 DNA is TGTGCCAGCAGCTTGTGGGGCGAGAACACTGAAGCTTTCTTT.

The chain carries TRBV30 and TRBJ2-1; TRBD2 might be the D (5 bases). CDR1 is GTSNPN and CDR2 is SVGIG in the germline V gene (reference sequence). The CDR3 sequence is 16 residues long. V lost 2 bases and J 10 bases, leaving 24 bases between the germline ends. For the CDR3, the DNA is TGTGCCTGGAGTCGAAAGTCAGACTACAATGTCGGGGAGCAGTTCTTC. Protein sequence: CAWSRKSDYNVGEQFF.

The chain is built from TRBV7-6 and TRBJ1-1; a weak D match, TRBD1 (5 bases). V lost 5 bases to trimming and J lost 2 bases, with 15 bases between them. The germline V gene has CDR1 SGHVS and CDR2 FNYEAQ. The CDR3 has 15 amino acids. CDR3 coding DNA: TGTGCCAGCAGCGAGATACAGGAAGGAAACACTGAAGCTTTCTTT. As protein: CASSEIQEGNTEAFF. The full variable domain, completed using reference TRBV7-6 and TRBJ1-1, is GAGVSQSPRYKVTKRGQDVALRCDPISGHVSLYWYRQALGQGPEFLTYFNYEAQQDKSGLPNDRFSAERPEGSISTLTIQRTEQRDSAMYRCASSEIQEGNTEAFFGQGTRLTVV.

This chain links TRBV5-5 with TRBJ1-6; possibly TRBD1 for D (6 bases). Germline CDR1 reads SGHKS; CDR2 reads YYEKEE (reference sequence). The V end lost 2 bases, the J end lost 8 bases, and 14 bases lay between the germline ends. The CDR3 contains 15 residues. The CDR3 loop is CASSFETGYDSPLHF. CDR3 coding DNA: TGTGCCAGCAGCTTCGAAACAGGGTACGATTCACCCCTCCACTTT.

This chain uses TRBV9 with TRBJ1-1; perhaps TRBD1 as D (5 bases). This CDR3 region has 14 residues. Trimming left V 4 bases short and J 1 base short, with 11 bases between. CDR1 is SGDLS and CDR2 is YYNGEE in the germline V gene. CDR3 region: CASSPTGENTEAFF. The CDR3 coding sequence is TGTGCCAGCAGCCCTACGGGGGAGAACACTGAAGCTTTCTTT.